The entry that follows covers one T cell receptor (beta chain) sequence. Per the authors' pipeline: Amplifying reference gene primers gave estimates of nucleated cell counts. The protocol was immunoSEQ multiplex PCR, while the TCRdb copy is restricted to in-frame clones and leaves out a portion. The DNA was the basis for D and trimming; V, J and clone size are from that table. The sample has approximately 310,000 clones; roughly 86% are singletons. The source of the sample is a study of blood T cell repertoires in COVID-19. Looking at the study overall: Specimens from acute and convalescent COVID-19 originated in the United States, Italy and Spain. The analysed material was cDNA or gDNA that came from T cells, B-cell-depleted T cells, or PBMCs.

Germline CDR1 reads SGHRS; CDR2 reads YFSETQ. The CDR3 consists of 14 residues. The V end was cut by 6 bases, the J end by 6 bases, with 17 bases between. Sample: peripheral blood. The TCR comes from a woman aged 50 to 65 who had recovered from COVID-19. The V and J genes are TRBV5-1 and TRBJ2-3; D is perhaps TRBD2 (6 bases). The CDR3 nucleotides read TGCGCCAGCAAGGTTAGCGGTACGGCGGATACGCAGTATTTT. Protein product: CASKVSGTADTQYF.